This T cell receptor beta chain was sequenced during a study of control samples from healthy donors and cancer patients. CDR1 is LNHDA and CDR2 is SQIVND in the germline V gene (reference sequence). Trimming removed 1 base at V and 0 bases at J, with 7 bases between. CDR3 size: 15 residues. Assay used: immunoSEQ multiplex PCR; TCRdb lists only in-frame clones, some missing. The table has some 130,000 clones, approximately 89% seen once. Sequenced: PBMCs. This sequence was found in a man between 45 and 60 years old with head and neck cancer. V gene TRBV19 combines with J gene TRBJ1-5; D is unresolved. CDR3 residues: CASSIALYSNQPQHF. The CDR3 bases are TGTGCCAGTAGTATAGCCCTCTATAGCAATCAGCCCCAGCATTTT.